These 9 T cell receptor beta chains share one sample of origin, sequenced in a study of blood T cell repertoires in COVID-19 (dated by TCRdb to about 2020). The library was made by the immunoSEQ multiplex PCR assay. The table comes from immuneACCESS by way of TCRdb, which keeps in-frame sequences with V and J called. Part of the clones is missing from these tables; in studies checked, under half for an unresolved V gene and the rest for unknown reasons. This sample holds 150,000 to 200,000 clones; 81% were observed only once. Clones ranked in the top ten supply more than 10% of the sample. The material sequenced was peripheral blood. These receptor sequences come from a woman at least 80 years old with COVID-19, enrolled during active disease.

This clone was detected a few times. The chain recombines TRBV18 with TRBJ2-2; 14 bases align to TRBD2. The CDR3 covers 17 residues. The junction had 3 bases not matched to a gene; V was cut back by 6 bases and J by 0 bases. Germline CDR1 and CDR2: KGHSH and LQKENI. The CDR3 region is CASSPGLAGANTGELFF. CDR3 DNA sequence: TGTGCCAGCTCCCCGGGACTAGCGGGAGCGAACACCGGGGAGCTGTTTTTT.

The rearrangement uses TRBV6-1 and TRBJ1-2, with D unresolved. The CDR3 runs 14 residues. CDR1 and CDR2 from the germline V gene are MNHNS and SASEGT. V was cut by 0 bases and J by 8 bases, with 13 bases left in between. CDR3 DNA: TGTGCCAGCAGTGAAGCCGGACTGATAAGGGGCTACACCTTC. Protein product: CASSEAGLIRGYTF.

V usage is TRBV7-2 and J usage is TRBJ1-2, with TRBD1 matching 8 bases. The trim removed 2 bases at V and 7 bases at J, leaving 0 bases unmatched. Germline CDR1 and CDR2: SGHTA and FQGNSA. The CDR3 is 12 residues long. CDR3 loop: CASSLTGGGYTF. CDR3 coding DNA: TGTGCCAGCAGCTTAACAGGGGGTGGCTACACCTTC. Full variable domain (remainder filled in from reference TRBV7-2 and TRBJ1-2): GAGVSQSPSNKVTEKGKDVELRCDPISGHTALYWYRQSLGQGLEFLIYFQGNSAPDKSGLPSDRFSAERTGGSVSTLTIQRTQQEDSAVYLCASSLTGGGYTFGSGTRLTVV.

This rearrangement joins TRBV21-1 to TRBJ2-2; the table's D gene call, TRBD2, was not cross checked with the DNA. TRBV21-1 counts as a pseudogene. This CDR3 contains 17 residues. The CDR3 spells CASSKVLPGLASGELFF. The CDR3 nucleotides read TGTGCCAGCAGCAAAGTCCTCCCGGGACTAGCATCCGGGGAGCTGTTTTTT.

This chain uses TRBV5-5 with TRBJ2-2; D not certain. Germline values: CDR1 SGHKS, CDR2 YYEKEE (reference sequence). V lost 5 bases and J lost 6, with 11 bases in between. The CDR3 length is 13 residues. CDR3 region: CASSSHLSGELFF. The CDR3 DNA is TGTGCCAGCAGTTCACACCTCTCCGGGGAGCTGTTTTTT.

The V and J genes are TRBV28 and TRBJ2-5, with 12 bases matching TRBD2. This CDR3 spans 18 amino acids. The germline V gene encodes CDR1 MDHEN and CDR2 SYDVKM. With 5 bases clipped from V and 2 bases from J, the junction kept 12 bases outside the gene matches. CDR3 coding DNA: TGTGCCAGCAGTCTCCCTGGGGGACTAGCGGGCTCTCAAGAGACCCAGTACTTC. Encoded protein: CASSLPGGLAGSQETQYF.

The rearrangement uses TRBV4-3 and TRBJ2-3; 9 nucleotides align to TRBD1. The CDR3 totals 16 residues. After removal of 4 bases from V and 1 base from J, the junction contained 6 bases not matched to a gene. Germline V CDR1 and CDR2: LGHNA, YSLEER. The CDR3 DNA reads as TGCGCCAGCAGCCTGAACAGGGGGCTCGGCACAGATACGCAGTATTTT. Translated, it gives CASSLNRGLGTDTQYF.

The chain couples TRBV5-6 to TRBJ1-3, with D perhaps matching TRBD1 (5 bases). V was trimmed by 2 bases and J by 2 bases, leaving 14 bases between them. Germline V CDR1 and CDR2: SGHDT, YYEEEE. The CDR3 extends over 16 amino acids. This chain's CDR3 is CASSFVSQDPGNTIYF. The CDR3 nucleotides are TGTGCCAGCAGCTTCGTCTCACAGGACCCTGGAAACACCATATATTTT.

The chain links TRBV9 to TRBJ1-4, with D possibly matching TRBD1 (6 bases). This CDR3 comprises 15 residues. Between the trimmed V and J ends, which lost 0 bases and 12 bases, there was a span of 18 bases. Germline CDR1 SGDLS, CDR2 YYNGEE. The CDR3 region is CASSVAGGRGGELFF. The CDR3 DNA reads TGTGCCAGCAGCGTAGCCGGGGGGCGCGGAGGGGAACTGTTTTTT.